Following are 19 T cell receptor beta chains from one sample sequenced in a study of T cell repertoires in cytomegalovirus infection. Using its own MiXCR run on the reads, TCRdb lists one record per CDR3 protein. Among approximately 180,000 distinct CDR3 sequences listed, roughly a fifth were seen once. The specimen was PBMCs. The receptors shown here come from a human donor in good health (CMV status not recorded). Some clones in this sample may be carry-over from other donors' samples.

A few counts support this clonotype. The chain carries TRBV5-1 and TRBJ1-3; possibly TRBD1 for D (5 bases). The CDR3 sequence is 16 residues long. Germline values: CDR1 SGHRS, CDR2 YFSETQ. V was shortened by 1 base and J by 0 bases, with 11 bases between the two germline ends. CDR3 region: CASSLTGGDSGNTIYF. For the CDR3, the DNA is TGCGCCAGCAGCTTGACCGGGGGAGACTCTGGAAACACCATATATTTT. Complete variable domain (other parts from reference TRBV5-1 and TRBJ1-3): KAGVTQTPRYLIKTRGQQVTLSCSPISGHRSVSWYQQTPGQGLQFLFEYFSETQRNKGNFPGRFSGRQFSNSRSEMNVSTLELGDSALYLCASSLTGGDSGNTIYFGEGSWLTVV.

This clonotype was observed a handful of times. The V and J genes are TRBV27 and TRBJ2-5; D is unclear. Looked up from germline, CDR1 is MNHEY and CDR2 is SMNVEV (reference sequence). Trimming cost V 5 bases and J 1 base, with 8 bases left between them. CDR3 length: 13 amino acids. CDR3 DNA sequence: TGTGCCAGCAGTGCCCGGGTCCAAGAGACCCAGTACTTC. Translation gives CASSARVQETQYF.

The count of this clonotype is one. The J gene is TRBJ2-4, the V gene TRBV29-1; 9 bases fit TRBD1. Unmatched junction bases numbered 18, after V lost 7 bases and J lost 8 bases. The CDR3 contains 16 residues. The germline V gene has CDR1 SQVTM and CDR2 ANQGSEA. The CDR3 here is CSAVGPNKDRGDIQYF. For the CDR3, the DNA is TGCAGCGCCGTAGGTCCAAATAAGGACAGGGGAGACATTCAGTACTTC.

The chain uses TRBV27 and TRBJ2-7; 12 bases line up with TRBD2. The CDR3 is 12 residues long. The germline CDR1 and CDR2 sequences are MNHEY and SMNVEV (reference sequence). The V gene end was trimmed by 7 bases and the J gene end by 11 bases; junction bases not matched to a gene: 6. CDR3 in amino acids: CASNPSGRAKYF. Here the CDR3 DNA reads TGTGCCAGCAACCCTAGCGGGAGGGCCAAGTACTTC.

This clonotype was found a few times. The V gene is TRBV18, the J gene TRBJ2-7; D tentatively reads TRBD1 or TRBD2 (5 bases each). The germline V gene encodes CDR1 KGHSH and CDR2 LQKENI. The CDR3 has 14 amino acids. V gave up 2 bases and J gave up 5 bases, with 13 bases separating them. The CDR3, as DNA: TGTGCCAGCTCACCAAGTGTCAGGGACCACGAGCAGTACTTC. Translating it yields CASSPSVRDHEQYF.

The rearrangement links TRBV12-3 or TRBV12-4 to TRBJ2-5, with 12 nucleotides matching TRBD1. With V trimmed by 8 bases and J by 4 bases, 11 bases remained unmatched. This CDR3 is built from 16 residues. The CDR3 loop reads CASGGFGTGGRETQYF. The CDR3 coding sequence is TGTGCCAGCGGTGGTTTTGGGACAGGGGGCAGAGAGACCCAGTACTTC.

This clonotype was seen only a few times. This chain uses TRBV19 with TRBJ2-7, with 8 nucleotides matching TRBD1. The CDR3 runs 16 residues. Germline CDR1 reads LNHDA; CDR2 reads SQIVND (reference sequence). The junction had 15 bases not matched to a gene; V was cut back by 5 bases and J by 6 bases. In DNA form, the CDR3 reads TGTGCCAGTAGTCCCCTCATTGGACAGGGTTTAGGCGAGCAGTACTTC. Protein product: CASSPLIGQGLGEQYF.

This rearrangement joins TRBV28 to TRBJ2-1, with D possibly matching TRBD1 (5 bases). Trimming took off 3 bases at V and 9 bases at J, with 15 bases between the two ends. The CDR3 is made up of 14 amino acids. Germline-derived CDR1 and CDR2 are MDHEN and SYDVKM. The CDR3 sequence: CASSFSQGMGEQFF. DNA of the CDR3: TGTGCCAGCAGTTTTTCCCAGGGTATGGGTGAGCAGTTCTTC.

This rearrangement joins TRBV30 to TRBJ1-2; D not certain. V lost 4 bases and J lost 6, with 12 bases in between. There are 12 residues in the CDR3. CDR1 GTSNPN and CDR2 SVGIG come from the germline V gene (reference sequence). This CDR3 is CAWKEAPNGYTF. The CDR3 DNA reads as TGTGCCTGGAAAGAGGCTCCAAATGGCTACACCTTC.

For the CDR3, the DNA is TGTGCCAGCAGCTTGGATGGACTAGCGGGAGCTGGCACAGATACGCAGTATTTT. Its protein product is CASSLDGLAGAGTDTQYF. The V call is TRBV7-6, the J call TRBJ2-3; TRBD2 matches at 13 bases. J was trimmed by 1 base and V by 3 bases; bases with no gene match: 7. The CDR3 loop spans 18 amino acids. Germline V gives CDR1 SGHVS, CDR2 FNYEAQ.

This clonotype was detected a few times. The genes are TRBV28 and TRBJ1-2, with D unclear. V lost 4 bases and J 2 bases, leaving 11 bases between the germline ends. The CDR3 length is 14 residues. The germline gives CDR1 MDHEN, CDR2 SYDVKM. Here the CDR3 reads CASSSFDGNYGYTF. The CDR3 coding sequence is TGTGCCAGCAGTTCTTTCGACGGAAACTATGGCTACACCTTC.

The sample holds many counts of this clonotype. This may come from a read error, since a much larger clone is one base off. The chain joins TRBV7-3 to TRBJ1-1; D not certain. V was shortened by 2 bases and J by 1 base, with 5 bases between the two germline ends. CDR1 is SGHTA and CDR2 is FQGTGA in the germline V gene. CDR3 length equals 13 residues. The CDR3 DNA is TGTGCCAGCAGCTTATGGGGGAACACTGAAGCTTTCTTT. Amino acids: CASSLWGNTEAFF.

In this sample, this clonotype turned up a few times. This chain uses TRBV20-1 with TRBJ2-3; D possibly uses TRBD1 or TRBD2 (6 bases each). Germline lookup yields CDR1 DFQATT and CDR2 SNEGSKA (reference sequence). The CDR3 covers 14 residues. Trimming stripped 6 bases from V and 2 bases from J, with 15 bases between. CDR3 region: CSASEGGTTDTQYF. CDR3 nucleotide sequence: TGCAGTGCCTCGGAGGGGGGCACCACAGATACGCAGTATTTT.

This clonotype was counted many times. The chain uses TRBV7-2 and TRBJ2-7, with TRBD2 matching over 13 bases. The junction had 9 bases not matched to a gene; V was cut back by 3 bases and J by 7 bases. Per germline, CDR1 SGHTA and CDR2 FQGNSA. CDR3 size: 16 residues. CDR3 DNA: TGTGCCAGCAGCTTCCCCGGACTAGCGGGAGCGGAAGAGCAGTACTTC. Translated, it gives CASSFPGLAGAEEQYF. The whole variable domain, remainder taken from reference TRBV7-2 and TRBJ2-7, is GAGVSQSPSNKVTEKGKDVELRCDPISGHTALYWYRQSLGQGLEFLIYFQGNSAPDKSGLPSDRFSAERTGGSVSTLTIQRTQQEDSAVYLCASSFPGLAGAEEQYFGPGTRLTVT.

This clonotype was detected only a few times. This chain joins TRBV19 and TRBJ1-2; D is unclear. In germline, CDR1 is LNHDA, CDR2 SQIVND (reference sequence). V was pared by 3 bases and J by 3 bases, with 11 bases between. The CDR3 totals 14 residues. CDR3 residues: CASSIIRMDYGYTF. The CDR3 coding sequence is TGTGCCAGTAGTATCATTCGGATGGACTATGGCTACACCTTC.

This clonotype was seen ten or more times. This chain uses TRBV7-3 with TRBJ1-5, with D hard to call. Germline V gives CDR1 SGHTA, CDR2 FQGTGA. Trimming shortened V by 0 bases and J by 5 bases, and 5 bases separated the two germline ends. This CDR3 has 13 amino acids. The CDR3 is CASSLTKDQPQHF. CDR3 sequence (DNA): TGTGCCAGCAGCTTAACGAAGGATCAGCCCCAGCATTTT.

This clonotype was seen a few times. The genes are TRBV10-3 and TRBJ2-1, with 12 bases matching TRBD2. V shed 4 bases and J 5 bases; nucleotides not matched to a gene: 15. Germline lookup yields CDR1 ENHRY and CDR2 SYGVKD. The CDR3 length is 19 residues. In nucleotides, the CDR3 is TGTGCCATCAGTGCCCGGACTAGCGGGACGCTCGGAGGAGACAATGAGCAGTTCTTC. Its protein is CAISARTSGTLGGDNEQFF.

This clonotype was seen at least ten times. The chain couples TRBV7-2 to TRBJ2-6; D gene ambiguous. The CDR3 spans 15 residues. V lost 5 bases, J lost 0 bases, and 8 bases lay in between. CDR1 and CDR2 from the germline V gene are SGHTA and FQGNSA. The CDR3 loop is CASSRSGSGANVLTF. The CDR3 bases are TGTGCCAGCAGCCGCTCGGGCTCTGGGGCCAACGTCCTGACTTTC.

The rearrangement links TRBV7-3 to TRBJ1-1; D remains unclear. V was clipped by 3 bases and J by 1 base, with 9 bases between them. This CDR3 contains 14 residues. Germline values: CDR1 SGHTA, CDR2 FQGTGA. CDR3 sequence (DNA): TGTGCCAGCAGCTTGAATCCCCCGAACACTGAAGCTTTCTTT. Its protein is CASSLNPPNTEAFF.